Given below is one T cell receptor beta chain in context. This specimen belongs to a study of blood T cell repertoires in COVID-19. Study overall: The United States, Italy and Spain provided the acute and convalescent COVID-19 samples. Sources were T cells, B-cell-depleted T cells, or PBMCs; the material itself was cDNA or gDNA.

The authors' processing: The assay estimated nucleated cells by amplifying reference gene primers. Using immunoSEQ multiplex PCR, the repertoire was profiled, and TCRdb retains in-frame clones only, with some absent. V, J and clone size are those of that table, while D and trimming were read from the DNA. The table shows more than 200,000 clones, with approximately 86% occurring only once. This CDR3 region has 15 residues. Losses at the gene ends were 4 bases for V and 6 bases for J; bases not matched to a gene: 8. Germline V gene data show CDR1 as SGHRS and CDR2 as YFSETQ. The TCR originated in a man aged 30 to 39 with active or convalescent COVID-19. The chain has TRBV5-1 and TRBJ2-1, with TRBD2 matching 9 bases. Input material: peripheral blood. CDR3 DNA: TGCGCCAGCAGCACGTTCGGCGGGGGGGGCAATGAGCAGTTCTTC. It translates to CASSTFGGGGNEQFF.